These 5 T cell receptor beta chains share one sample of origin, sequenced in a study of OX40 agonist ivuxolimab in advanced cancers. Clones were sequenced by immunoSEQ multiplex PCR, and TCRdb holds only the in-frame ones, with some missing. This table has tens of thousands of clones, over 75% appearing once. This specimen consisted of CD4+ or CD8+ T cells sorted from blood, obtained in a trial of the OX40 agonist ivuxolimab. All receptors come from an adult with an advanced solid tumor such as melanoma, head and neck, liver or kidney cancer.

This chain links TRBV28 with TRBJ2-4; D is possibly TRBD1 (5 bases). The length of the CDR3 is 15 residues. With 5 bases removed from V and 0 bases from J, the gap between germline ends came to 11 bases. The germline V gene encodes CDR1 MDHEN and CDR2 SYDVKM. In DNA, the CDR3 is TGTGCCAGCAGTCCAACAGGCCTAGCCAAAAACATTCAGTACTTC. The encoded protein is CASSPTGLAKNIQYF. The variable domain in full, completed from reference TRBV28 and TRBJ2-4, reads DVKVTQSSRYLVKRTGEKVFLECVQDMDHENMFWYRQDPGLGLRLIYFSYDVKMKEKGDIPEGYSVSREKKERFSLILESASTNQTSMYLCASSPTGLAKNIQYFGAGTRLSVL.

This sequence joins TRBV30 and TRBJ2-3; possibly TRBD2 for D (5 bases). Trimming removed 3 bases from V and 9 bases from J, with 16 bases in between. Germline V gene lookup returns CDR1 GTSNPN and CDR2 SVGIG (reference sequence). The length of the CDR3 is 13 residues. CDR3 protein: CAWSPLLDGTQYF. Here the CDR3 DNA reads TGTGCCTGGAGCCCCTTACTAGATGGCACGCAGTATTTT.

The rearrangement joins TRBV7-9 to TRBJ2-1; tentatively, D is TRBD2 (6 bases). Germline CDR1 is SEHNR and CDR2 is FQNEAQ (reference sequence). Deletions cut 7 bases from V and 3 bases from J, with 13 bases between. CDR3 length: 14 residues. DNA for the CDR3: TGTGCCAGCATCCGGGAGACGATCTACAATGAGCAGTTCTTC. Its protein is CASIRETIYNEQFF.

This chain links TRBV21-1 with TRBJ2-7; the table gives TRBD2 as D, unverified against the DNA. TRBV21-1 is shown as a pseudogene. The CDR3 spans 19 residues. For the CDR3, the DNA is TGTGCCAGCAGCGCCCGGAACTCAACTAGCGGGAGGAACCTCTACGAGCAGTACTTC. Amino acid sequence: CASSARNSTSGRNLYEQYF.

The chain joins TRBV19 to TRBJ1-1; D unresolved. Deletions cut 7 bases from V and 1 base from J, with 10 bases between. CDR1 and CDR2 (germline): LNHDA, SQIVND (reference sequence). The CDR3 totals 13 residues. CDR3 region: CASNLDRNTEAFF. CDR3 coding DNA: TGTGCCAGTAATCTAGACCGGAACACTGAAGCTTTCTTT.